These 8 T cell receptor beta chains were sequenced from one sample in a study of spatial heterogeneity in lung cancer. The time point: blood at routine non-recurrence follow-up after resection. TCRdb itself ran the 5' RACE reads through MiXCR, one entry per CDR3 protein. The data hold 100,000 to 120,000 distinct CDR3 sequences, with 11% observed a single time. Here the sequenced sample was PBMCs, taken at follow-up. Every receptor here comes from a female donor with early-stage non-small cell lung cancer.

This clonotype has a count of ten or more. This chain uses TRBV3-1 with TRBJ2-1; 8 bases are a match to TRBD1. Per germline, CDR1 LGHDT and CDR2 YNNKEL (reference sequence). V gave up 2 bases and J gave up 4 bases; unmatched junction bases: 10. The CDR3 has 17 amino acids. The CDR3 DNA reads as TGTGCCAGCAGCCAACGACAGGGGTGGAGGACTTACAATGAGCAGTTCTTC. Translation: CASSQRQGWRTYNEQFF.

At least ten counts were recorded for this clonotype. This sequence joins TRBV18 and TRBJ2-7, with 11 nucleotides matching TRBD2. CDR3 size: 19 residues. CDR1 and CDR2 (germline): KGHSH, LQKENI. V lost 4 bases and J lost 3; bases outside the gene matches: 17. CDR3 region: CASSLLPGTSGAISYEQYF. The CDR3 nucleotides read TGTGCCAGCTCACTACTACCCGGGACTAGCGGAGCAATCAGCTACGAGCAGTACTTC.

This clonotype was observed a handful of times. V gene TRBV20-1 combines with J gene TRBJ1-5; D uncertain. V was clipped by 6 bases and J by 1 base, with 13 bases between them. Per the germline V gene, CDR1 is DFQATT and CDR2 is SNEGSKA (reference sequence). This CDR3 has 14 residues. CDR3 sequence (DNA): TGCAGTGCGCCCGTAAGGCGGAGCAATCAGCCCCAGCATTTT. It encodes CSAPVRRSNQPQHF.

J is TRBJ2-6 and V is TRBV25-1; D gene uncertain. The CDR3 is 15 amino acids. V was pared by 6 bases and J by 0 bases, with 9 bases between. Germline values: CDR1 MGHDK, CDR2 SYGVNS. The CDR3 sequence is CASSLPNSGANVLTF. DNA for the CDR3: TGTGCCAGCAGCCTACCAAACTCTGGGGCCAACGTCCTGACTTTC.

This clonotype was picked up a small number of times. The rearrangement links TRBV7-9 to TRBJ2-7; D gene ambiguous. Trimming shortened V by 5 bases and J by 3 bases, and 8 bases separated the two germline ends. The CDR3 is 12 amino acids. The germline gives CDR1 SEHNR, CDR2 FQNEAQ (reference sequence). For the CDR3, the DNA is TGTGCCAGCAGCGACGCACTCTACGAGCAGTACTTC. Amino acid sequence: CASSDALYEQYF.

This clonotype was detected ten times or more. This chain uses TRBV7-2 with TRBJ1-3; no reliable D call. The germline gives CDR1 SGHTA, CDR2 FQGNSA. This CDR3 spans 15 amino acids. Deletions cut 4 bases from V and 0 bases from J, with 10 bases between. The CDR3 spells CASSSTAVSGNTIYF. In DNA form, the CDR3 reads TGTGCCAGCAGCTCCACTGCGGTCTCTGGAAACACCATATATTTT.

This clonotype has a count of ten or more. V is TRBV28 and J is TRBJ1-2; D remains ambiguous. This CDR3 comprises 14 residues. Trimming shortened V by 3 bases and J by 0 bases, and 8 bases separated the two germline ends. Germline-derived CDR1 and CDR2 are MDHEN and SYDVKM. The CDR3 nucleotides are TGTGCCAGCAGTTTGGCCAGTCCTAACTATGGCTACACCTTC. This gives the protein CASSLASPNYGYTF.

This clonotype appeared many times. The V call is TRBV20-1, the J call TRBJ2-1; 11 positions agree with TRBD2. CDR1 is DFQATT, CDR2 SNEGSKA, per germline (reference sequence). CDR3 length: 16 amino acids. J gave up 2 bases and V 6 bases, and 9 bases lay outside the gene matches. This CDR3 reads CSAPIGLAGAYNEQFF. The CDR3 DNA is TGCAGTGCACCGATCGGACTAGCGGGCGCCTACAATGAGCAGTTCTTC.